Below, 20 T cell receptor beta chains from the same sample are listed, as sequenced in a study of response to subunit inactivated influenza vaccine. TCRdb re-called the RT-PCR reads with MiXCR, one entry per CDR3 protein. The data hold more than 700,000 distinct CDR3 sequences, with 20% to 25% observed a single time. Sequenced here: PBMCs from blood, sampled less than 6 days after vaccination. Receptor source: a man in his forties or fifties who received an inactivated influenza vaccine.

This clonotype was counted at least ten times. The J gene is TRBJ2-1, the V gene TRBV7-9; tentative D call: TRBD2 (6 bases). Germline CDR1 reads SEHNR; CDR2 reads FQNEAQ (reference sequence). The CDR3 length is 13 residues. The V end was cut by 2 bases, the J end by 6 bases, with 8 bases between. The CDR3 DNA reads as TGTGCCAGCAGCTTAAGGGACTTCAATGAGCAGTTCTTC. Translation: CASSLRDFNEQFF. The whole variable domain, remainder taken from reference TRBV7-9 and TRBJ2-1, is DTGVSQNPRHKITKRGQNVTFRCDPISEHNRLYWYRQTLGQGPEFLTYFQNEAQLEKSRLLSDRFSAERPKGSFSTLEIQRTEQGDSAMYLCASSLRDFNEQFFGPGTRLTVL.

V usage is TRBV20-1 and J usage is TRBJ2-7; 11 positions match TRBD1. Germline V gene sequence: CDR1 DFQATT, CDR2 SNEGSKA (reference sequence). This CDR3 is built from 14 residues. J was trimmed by 7 bases and V by 3 bases; bases with no gene match: 8. In DNA form, the CDR3 reads TGCAGTGCTAGTTCAGGACAGGGGGCGCGGGAGCAGTACTTC. This encodes CSASSGQGAREQYF.

V and J are TRBV5-1 and TRBJ1-1; TRBD1 agrees at 7 bases. The CDR3 loop spans 17 amino acids. The germline gives CDR1 SGHRS, CDR2 YFSETQ. After removal of 2 bases from V and 0 bases from J, the junction contained 10 bases not matched to a gene. CDR3 DNA sequence: TGCGCCAGCAGCTTATCAGGAAAAGGGGGCGTGAACACTGAAGCTTTCTTT. This gives the protein CASSLSGKGGVNTEAFF.

Comments on this clonotype: Its ends do not fully match the called genes, so a read error is possible. This chain links TRBV29-1 with TRBJ2-3; 7 positions agree with TRBD2. Germline values: CDR1 SQVTM, CDR2 ANQGSEA. The CDR3 totals 15 residues. Here the CDR3 DNA reads TGCAGCGCCCAACTAGCCCCGACTAGCACAGATACGCACTATTTT. The encoded protein is CSAQLAPTSTDTHYF.

This sequence joins TRBV20-1 and TRBJ2-5; 10 bases match TRBD2. There are 15 residues in the CDR3. Per germline, CDR1 DFQATT and CDR2 SNEGSKA (reference sequence). Trimming at V came to 0 bases and at J to 5 bases, leaving 6 bases not matched to a gene. DNA for the CDR3: TGCAGTGCTAGAGAACTGCTAGCGGGGGTGGAGACCCAGTACTTC. It codes for CSARELLAGVETQYF.

To note about this clonotype: The conserved closing phenylalanine or tryptophan is absent in this CDR3, likely reflecting a read error. This chain uses TRBV5-6 with TRBJ1-2; TRBD1 might be the D (6 bases). The CDR3 sequence is 13 residues long. V lost 4 bases to trimming and J lost 3 bases, with 10 bases between them. Germline loops: CDR1 SGHDT, CDR2 YYEEEE. The CDR3 DNA follows: TGTGCCAGCAGCCCTGGGACATACTATGGCTACACCCTC. Its protein product is CASSPGTYYGYTL.

The V and J genes are TRBV11-3 and TRBJ2-1, with 9 bases lining up with TRBD2. Trimming took 3 bases from V and 4 from J; bases not matched to a gene: 10. Germline loops: CDR1 SGHNT, CDR2 YENEEA. The CDR3 consists of 17 residues. The CDR3 nucleotides read TGTGCCAGCAGCTTTGGTAGCGGGGGCGTTGGATACAATGAGCAGTTCTTC. It translates to CASSFGSGGVGYNEQFF.

There are a few counts of this clonotype. This rearrangement joins TRBV5-1 to TRBJ2-5, with 9 bases identical to TRBD1. Per the germline V gene, CDR1 is SGHRS and CDR2 is YFSETQ. The CDR3 sequence is 15 residues long. V dropped 5 bases and J dropped 2; count of bases not matched to a gene: 7. The CDR3 protein is CASSTGQGEQETQYF. CDR3 sequence (DNA): TGCGCCAGCAGTACGGGACAGGGCGAACAAGAGACCCAGTACTTC.

V and J are TRBV4-3 and TRBJ2-7, with 9 bases matching TRBD1. V dropped 4 bases and J dropped 3; count of bases not matched to a gene: 7. The CDR3 covers 15 residues. Germline CDR1 reads LGHNA; CDR2 reads YSLEER. The DNA for the CDR3 is TGCGCCAGCAGCCGGGACAGGGATCTCCACTACGAGCAGTACTTC. Translation: CASSRDRDLHYEQYF.

This clonotype has a handful of counts. CDR3 amino acids: CASSWRYGSGKETQYF. CDR3 in DNA: TGTGCCAGCAGTTGGCGTTATGGTAGCGGAAAAGAGACCCAGTACTTC. V is TRBV6-5 and J is TRBJ2-5; perhaps TRBD2 as D (6 bases). Per germline, CDR1 MNHEY and CDR2 SVGAGI. V lost 4 bases and J 3 bases, leaving 18 bases between the germline ends. The CDR3 consists of 16 residues.

This clonotype has a count of ten or more. V usage is TRBV5-1 and J usage is TRBJ2-7, with D possibly being TRBD2 (5 bases). CDR3 length: 14 amino acids. Germline CDR1 is SGHRS and CDR2 is YFSETQ. The germline V and J ends were trimmed by 4 bases and 3 bases, with 14 bases remaining between them. In DNA, the CDR3 is TGCGCCAGCAGCATTTCCGGAGGCAGCTACGAGCAGTACTTC. Its translation: CASSISGGSYEQYF.

This clonotype was recorded many times. The rearrangement joins TRBV12-3 or TRBV12-4 to TRBJ2-7; TRBD2 matches 7 bases. The CDR3 runs 13 residues. V lost 2 bases to trimming and J lost 5 bases; unmatched junction nucleotides: 3. CDR3 residues: CASSLRGSHEQYF. The CDR3 nucleotides are TGTGCCAGCAGTTTACGCGGGAGTCACGAGCAGTACTTC.

The genes are TRBV19 and TRBJ1-5; the D gene is possibly TRBD1 (5 bases). The CDR3 is 17 amino acids. Germline lookup yields CDR1 LNHDA and CDR2 SQIVND (reference sequence). V was clipped by 2 bases and J by 3 bases, with 17 bases between them. The CDR3 region is CASSIPTSWGTNQPQHF. The CDR3 DNA reads TGTGCCAGTAGTATACCGACAAGCTGGGGGACCAATCAGCCCCAGCATTTT.

This chain joins TRBV2 and TRBJ2-7; D may be TRBD2 (5 bases). The V end lost 7 bases, the J end lost 4 bases, and 11 bases lay between the germline ends. Germline-derived CDR1 and CDR2 are SNHLY and FYNNEI. The length of the CDR3 is 12 residues. The chain's CDR3 is CASTEVKYEQYF. The CDR3, as DNA: TGTGCCAGCACGGAGGTAAAGTACGAGCAGTACTTC. Filled out from reference TRBV2 and TRBJ2-7, the complete variable domain reads EPEVTQTPSHQVTQMGQEVILRCVPISNHLYFYWYRQILGQKVEFLVSFYNNEISEKSEIFDDQFSVERPDGSNFTLKIRSTKLEDSAMYFCASTEVKYEQYFGPGTRLTVT.

V and J are TRBV7-8 and TRBJ1-5; 10 bases line up with TRBD1. V shed 3 bases, J shed 7 bases, and the junction held 15 bases outside the gene matches. Per germline, CDR1 SGHVS and CDR2 FQNEAQ. The length of the CDR3 is 18 residues. The CDR3 coding sequence is TGTGCCAGCAGCTTCCGAGTAGTTCGGACAGGGGGACGGCAGCCCCAGCATTTT. Translated, it gives CASSFRVVRTGGRQPQHF.

This clonotype was counted between two and nine times. The rearrangement links TRBV7-3 to TRBJ2-1; 11 bases map to TRBD2. Germline V gene lookup returns CDR1 SGHTA and CDR2 FQGTGA. This CDR3 has 14 residues. Trimming took 7 bases from V and 10 from J; bases not matched to a gene: 9. The CDR3 DNA follows: TGTGCCAGCAACTCCCCGGGACTAGCGGAGGAGCAGTTCTTC. Amino acid sequence: CASNSPGLAEEQFF.

This clonotype occurred a few times. The chain employs TRBV7-9 and TRBJ1-1; maybe TRBD1 (6 bases). Germline values: CDR1 SEHNR, CDR2 FQNEAQ (reference sequence). The germline V and J ends were trimmed by 2 bases and 3 bases, with 13 bases remaining between them. CDR3 size: 15 residues. CDR3 region: CASSLKGQRHTEAFF. For the CDR3, the DNA is TGTGCCAGCAGCTTAAAGGGACAACGGCACACTGAAGCTTTCTTT.

This chain connects TRBV29-1 to TRBJ2-7; 7 bases fit TRBD2. This CDR3 contains 13 residues. Germline V gives CDR1 SQVTM, CDR2 ANQGSEA. J was trimmed by 7 bases and V by 7 bases; bases with no gene match: 13. For the CDR3, the DNA is TGCAGCGGGCGGGGGTCCGGGCCTGGGGAGCAGTACTTC. Residues: CSGRGSGPGEQYF.

The J gene is TRBJ2-1, the V gene TRBV12-3 or TRBV12-4, with a possible D match to TRBD1 (6 bases). V shed 5 bases and J shed 2 bases, with 13 bases lying between them. This CDR3 has 15 residues. In nucleotides, the CDR3 is TGTGCCAGCAGTCCATCGACAGGAGCCTACAATGAGCAGTTCTTC. Amino acids: CASSPSTGAYNEQFF.

This chain connects TRBV11-2 to TRBJ1-6, with TRBD1 as a possible D gene (6 bases). Trimming took off 5 bases at V and 0 bases at J, with 23 bases between the two ends. The CDR3 covers 20 residues. Germline assignment: CDR1 SGHAT and CDR2 FQNNGV. The CDR3 bases are TGTGCCAGCAGCCTACGACACAGAGGACAGAGGAGCTCCTATAATTCACCCCTCCACTTT. Protein product: CASSLRHRGQRSSYNSPLHF.